These T cell receptor beta chains were read from a single sample in a study of OX40 agonist ivuxolimab in advanced cancers. Clones were sequenced by immunoSEQ multiplex PCR, and TCRdb holds only the in-frame ones, with some missing. The sample yields approximately 77,000 clones, about 90% seen once. Specimen: CD4+ or CD8+ T cells sorted from blood, collected in a trial of the OX40 agonist ivuxolimab. These receptors were collected from an adult with an advanced solid tumor such as melanoma, head and neck, liver or kidney cancer. Each CDR3 is given with its conserved first and last residue. A D gene is named only where the DNA matches it firmly. Part of the rows lack a size; the others show once, few, many or a class for expanded clones.

clone size: -; D gene: TRBD1; V gene: TRBV4-1; J gene: TRBJ1-5; CDR3 protein: CASSQDDRGKDQPQHF; CDR3 DNA: TGCGCCAGCAGCCAAGATGACAGGGGGAAAGATCAGCCCCAGCATTTT
clone size: -; D gene: -; V gene: TRBV7-3; J gene: TRBJ2-1; CDR3 protein: CASSLVGGDEQFF; CDR3 DNA: TGTGCCAGCAGCTTAGTAGGGGGGGATGAGCAGTTCTTC
clone size: -; D gene: -; V gene: TRBV7-9; J gene: TRBJ2-3; CDR3 protein: CASSVTSLIWTDTQYF; CDR3 DNA: TGTGCCAGCAGCGTAACTAGCCTAATTTGGACAGATACGCAGTATTTT
clone size: -; D gene: TRBD2; V gene: TRBV11-2; J gene: TRBJ2-7; CDR3 protein: CASSVGGLAGGREQYF; CDR3 DNA: TGTGCCAGCAGCGTCGGCGGACTAGCGGGAGGGAGAGAGCAGTACTTC
clone size: -; D gene: -; V gene: TRBV5-4; J gene: TRBJ2-1; CDR3 protein: CASNRAGVQFF; CDR3 DNA: TGTGCCAGTAACAGGGCAGGGGTGCAGTTCTTC
clone size: few; D gene: -; V gene: TRBV28; J gene: TRBJ2-1; CDR3 protein: CASSPTTGEEQFF; CDR3 DNA: TGTGCCAGCAGCCCTACGACCGGGGAGGAGCAGTTCTTC
clone size: once; D gene: TRBD2; V gene: TRBV9; J gene: TRBJ2-1; CDR3 protein: CASSPRTSYNEQFF; CDR3 DNA: TGTGCCAGCAGCCCCAGGACTAGCTACAATGAGCAGTTCTTC
clone size: once; D gene: -; V gene: TRBV10-3; J gene: TRBJ2-3; CDR3 protein: CAISTGSLSDTQYF; CDR3 DNA: TGTGCCATCAGTACAGGGAGCCTCTCAGATACGCAGTATTTT
clone size: -; D gene: -; V gene: TRBV2; J gene: TRBJ2-2; CDR3 protein: CARLVENTGELFF; CDR3 DNA: TGTGCCAGGCTAGTGGAGAACACCGGGGAGCTGTTTTTT
clone size: -; D gene: -; V gene: TRBV5-6; J gene: TRBJ2-2; CDR3 protein: CASSFGSNTGELFF; CDR3 DNA: TGTGCCAGCAGCTTTGGTTCCAACACCGGGGAGCTGTTTTTT
clone size: once; D gene: -; V gene: TRBV13; J gene: TRBJ1-1; CDR3 protein: CASSHDDAEAFF; CDR3 DNA: TGTGCCAGCAGTCACGACGACGCTGAAGCTTTCTTT
clone size: once; D gene: -; V gene: TRBV18; J gene: TRBJ2-3; CDR3 protein: CASSPDGVADTQYF; CDR3 DNA: TGTGCCAGCTCACCGGATGGGGTCGCAGATACGCAGTATTTT
clone size: -; D gene: -; V gene: TRBV9; J gene: TRBJ2-5; CDR3 protein: CASSPSQIQGRGTQYF; CDR3 DNA: TGTGCCAGCAGCCCTTCTCAAATCCAGGGAAGGGGGACCCAGTACTTC
clone size: -; D gene: -; V gene: TRBV4-2; J gene: TRBJ2-1; CDR3 protein: CASSQDLGTPYNEQFF; CDR3 DNA: TGTGCCAGCAGCCAAGATTTAGGGACACCATACAATGAGCAGTTCTTC
clone size: -; D gene: TRBD2; V gene: TRBV16; J gene: TRBJ2-5; CDR3 protein: CASSAGTSGRSETQYF; CDR3 DNA: TGTGCCAGCAGCGCGGGGACTAGCGGGAGATCAGAGACCCAGTACTTC
clone size: -; D gene: -; V gene: TRBV25-1; J gene: TRBJ2-7; CDR3 protein: CASSPFNGDEQYF; CDR3 DNA: TGTGCCAGCAGTCCCTTCAATGGGGACGAGCAGTACTTC
clone size: -; D gene: -; V gene: TRBV28; J gene: TRBJ1-5; CDR3 protein: CASSLCMRGSQPQHF; CDR3 DNA: TGTGCCAGCAGTTTATGCATGAGGGGTTCTCAGCCCCAGCATTTT
clone size: -; D gene: TRBD1; V gene: TRBV11-2; J gene: TRBJ1-1; CDR3 protein: CASSFPSRGEGNTEAFF; CDR3 DNA: TGTGCCAGCAGCTTCCCTAGCAGGGGGGAAGGGAACACTGAAGCTTTCTTT
clone size: -; D gene: TRBD2; V gene: TRBV27; J gene: TRBJ2-5; CDR3 protein: CASSWWVGGGNQETQYF; CDR3 DNA: TGTGCCAGCAGTTGGTGGGTTGGGGGGGGAAACCAAGAGACCCAGTACTTC
clone size: -; D gene: -; V gene: TRBV4-3; J gene: TRBJ2-7; CDR3 protein: CASSQDQGGLSEQYF; CDR3 DNA: TGCGCCAGCAGCCAAGATCAGGGGGGGCTCTCCGAGCAGTACTTC
clone size: -; D gene: -; V gene: TRBV27; J gene: TRBJ1-4; CDR3 protein: CASSARNDNGKLFF; CDR3 DNA: TGTGCCAGCAGTGCAAGGAATGACAACGGGAAACTGTTTTTT
clone size: -; D gene: TRBD2; V gene: TRBV27; J gene: TRBJ2-7; CDR3 protein: CATRLAGGGVHEQYF; CDR3 DNA: TGTGCCACCCGACTAGCGGGAGGGGGTGTCCACGAGCAGTACTTC
clone size: -; D gene: -; V gene: TRBV7-9; J gene: TRBJ1-1; CDR3 protein: CASSLAFPPEAFF; CDR3 DNA: TGTGCCAGCAGCTTAGCTTTTCCTCCAGAAGCTTTCTTT
clone size: -; D gene: -; V gene: TRBV15; J gene: TRBJ1-1; CDR3 protein: CATSRGTPGHLGEAFF; CDR3 DNA: TGTGCCACCAGCAGAGGGACTCCCGGCCATCTAGGTGAAGCTTTCTTT
clone size: -; D gene: -; V gene: TRBV5-6; J gene: TRBJ1-1; CDR3 protein: CASSLALQGNTEAFF; CDR3 DNA: TGTGCCAGCAGCTTGGCGCTTCAGGGGAACACTGAAGCTTTCTTT
clone size: -; D gene: TRBD1; V gene: TRBV5-6; J gene: TRBJ1-2; CDR3 protein: CASSSPDREANYGYTF; CDR3 DNA: TGTGCCAGCAGCTCCCCGGACAGGGAAGCTAACTATGGCTACACCTTC
clone size: -; D gene: -; V gene: TRBV5-6; J gene: TRBJ1-1; CDR3 protein: CASTLRGTEAFF; CDR3 DNA: TGTGCCAGCACGCTAAGGGGAACTGAAGCTTTCTTT
clone size: -; D gene: -; V gene: TRBV4-3; J gene: TRBJ2-3; CDR3 protein: CASSQGGQGGSTDTQYF; CDR3 DNA: TGCGCCAGCAGCCAAGGGGGCCAGGGGGGGAGCACAGATACGCAGTATTTT
clone size: -; D gene: -; V gene: TRBV27; J gene: TRBJ2-7; CDR3 protein: CASRPRDSSLYEQYF; CDR3 DNA: TGTGCCAGCAGACCCCGGGACTCCAGCCTCTACGAGCAGTACTTC
clone size: -; D gene: -; V gene: TRBV7-2; J gene: TRBJ2-7; CDR3 protein: CASSLVSYSRDSFYEQYF; CDR3 DNA: TGTGCCAGCAGCTTAGTGTCCTATTCGCGGGACTCCTTCTACGAGCAGTACTTC
clone size: -; D gene: -; V gene: TRBV27; J gene: TRBJ2-7; CDR3 protein: CASSLGTRAGEQYF; CDR3 DNA: TGTGCCAGCAGTTTGGGAACTCGCGCGGGCGAGCAGTACTTC